This entry lists 20 T cell receptor beta chains sequenced from one sample in a study of OX40 agonist ivuxolimab in advanced cancers. The assay was immunoSEQ multiplex PCR, and TCRdb's table has in-frame clones only and misses some. The repertoire holds approximately 62,000 clones, with about 91% as singletons. The sequenced sample was CD4+ or CD8+ T cells sorted from blood, obtained in a trial of the OX40 agonist ivuxolimab. The source is an adult with an advanced solid tumor such as melanoma, head and neck, liver or kidney cancer.

The chain combines TRBV5-4 with TRBJ2-7; 11 bases line up with TRBD2. Germline CDR1 and CDR2: SGHNT and YYREEE (reference sequence). V was clipped by 4 bases and J by 3 bases; unmatched bases: 3. CDR3 length: 14 amino acids. CDR3 region: CASSPGLADYEQYF. The DNA of the CDR3 is TGTGCCAGCAGCCCGGGACTAGCGGACTACGAGCAGTACTTC.

This sequence joins TRBV27 and TRBJ2-3; 9 nucleotides line up with TRBD2. This CDR3 is 15 amino acids long. Trimming took 6 bases from V and 0 from J; bases not matched to a gene: 4. The germline gives CDR1 MNHEY, CDR2 SMNVEV (reference sequence). The chain's CDR3 is CASRLAGTSTDTQYF. The CDR3, as DNA: TGTGCCAGCAGACTAGCGGGCACTAGCACAGATACGCAGTATTTT.

The CDR3 loop reads CASSSAAWNTEAFF. CDR3 nucleotides: TGTGCCAGCAGTTCCGCGGCATGGAACACTGAAGCTTTCTTT. J is TRBJ1-1 and V is TRBV27; D unclear. The CDR3 contains 14 residues. From germline, CDR1 is MNHEY and CDR2 SMNVEV (reference sequence). The V and J ends lost 4 bases and 1 base respectively, with 10 bases between them.

This sequence joins TRBV9 and TRBJ1-3; D perhaps matches TRBD1 (5 bases). Germline loops: CDR1 SGDLS, CDR2 YYNGEE. V lost 6 bases and J 4 bases, leaving 14 bases between the germline ends. This CDR3 region has 14 residues. The chain's CDR3 is CASNLWGDGNTIYF. The CDR3 bases are TGTGCCAGCAACTTGTGGGGGGACGGAAACACCATATATTTT.

The chain joins TRBV11-2 to TRBJ2-5; D is ambiguous. The CDR3 covers 12 residues. Trimming left V 1 base short and J 7 bases short, with 7 bases between. The germline gives CDR1 SGHAT, CDR2 FQNNGV. In DNA, the CDR3 is TGTGCCAGCAGCTTAGGTGAAGGGACCCAGTACTTC. Translation: CASSLGEGTQYF.

J is TRBJ1-5 and V is TRBV4-1; D is unclear. The CDR3 sequence is 15 residues long. V lost 4 bases and J 3 bases, leaving 13 bases between the germline ends. Per the germline V gene, CDR1 is MGHRA and CDR2 is YSYEKL. The CDR3 nucleotides are TGCGCCAGCAGCCCATATCGGGAATTCAATCAGCCCCAGCATTTT. Amino acid sequence: CASSPYREFNQPQHF.

This chain uses TRBV5-4 with TRBJ2-2; 7 bases align to TRBD2. The CDR3 loop spans 15 amino acids. With V trimmed by 4 bases and J by 5 bases, 8 bases remained unmatched. The V gene's germline CDR1 is SGHNT and CDR2 YYREEE (reference sequence). The CDR3 DNA follows: TGTGCCAGCAGCAAAATAGCGGGCCCGACCGGGGAGCTGTTTTTT. Its translation is CASSKIAGPTGELFF. Combining the CDR3 with reference TRBV5-4 and TRBJ2-2 gives the whole variable domain ETGVTQSPTHLIKTRGQQVTLRCSSQSGHNTVSWYQQALGQGPQFIFQYYREEENGRGNFPPRFSGLQFPNYSSELNVNALELDDSALYLCASSKIAGPTGELFFGEGSRLTVL.

The chain is built from TRBV7-2 and TRBJ2-7, with 10 bases fitting TRBD2. Germline loops: CDR1 SGHTA, CDR2 FQGNSA. The CDR3 length is 15 residues. The junction had 8 bases not matched to a gene; V was cut back by 5 bases and J by 4 bases. CDR3 in amino acids: CASSIGLAESYEQYF. The CDR3 DNA reads as TGTGCCAGCAGCATCGGACTAGCGGAGTCTTACGAGCAGTACTTC.

The V gene is TRBV11-1, the J gene TRBJ1-1, with TRBD1 identical over 10 bases. The CDR3 extends over 15 amino acids. Looked up from germline, CDR1 is SGHAT and CDR2 is FQDESV (reference sequence). After removal of 5 bases from V and 6 bases from J, the junction contained 9 bases not matched to a gene. CDR3 protein: CASSIRQGAAPEAFF. DNA for the CDR3: TGTGCCAGCAGCATCAGACAGGGGGCTGCTCCTGAAGCTTTCTTT.

This clone was seen only once. The chain joins TRBV9 to TRBJ1-2, with 7 bases fitting TRBD1. CDR1 and CDR2 (germline): SGDLS, YYNGEE. The trim removed 3 bases at V and 4 bases at J, leaving 12 bases unmatched. The CDR3 is 16 amino acids. The CDR3 DNA reads as TGTGCCAGCAGCGCCGGTGGGACAGCCTCAGGCTATGGCTACACCTTC. This translates into CASSAGGTASGYGYTF.

With respect to this clone: This is likely an artifact of a read error, given a far larger clone one base away. The same CDR3 also results from other DNA sequences found in this sample. This chain links TRBV9 with TRBJ1-1; 7 positions agree with TRBD1. The V and J ends lost 2 bases and 4 bases, in that order; junction bases with no gene match: 8. This CDR3 contains 15 residues. Germline assignment: CDR1 SGDLS and CDR2 YYNGEE. DNA for the CDR3: TGTGCCAGCAGCGTCGGGGGAGGGGGCGGCACTGAAGCTTTCTTT. Translating it yields CASSVGGGGGTEAFF.

Written as DNA, the CDR3 is TGTGCCAGCAGCTTAATACGACTAGCGGGAGAAGTCGCAGATACGCAGTATTTT. It is translated as CASSLIRLAGEVADTQYF. The genes are TRBV7-9 and TRBJ2-3; 12 nucleotides match TRBD2. CDR3 length: 18 amino acids. With 2 bases clipped from V and 4 bases from J, the junction kept 10 bases outside the gene matches. Per germline, CDR1 SEHNR and CDR2 FQNEAQ (reference sequence).

The rearrangement links TRBV6-6 to TRBJ1-5, with 7 nucleotides matching TRBD1. CDR1 MNHNY and CDR2 SVGAGI come from the germline V gene (reference sequence). The CDR3 is made up of 15 amino acids. Trimming at V came to 6 bases and at J to 6 bases, leaving 11 bases not matched to a gene. The DNA of the CDR3 is TGTGCCAGCAGCCTAGGGACAGAGGGCATTCAGCCCCAGCATTTT. This encodes CASSLGTEGIQPQHF.

The V gene is TRBV6-1, the J gene TRBJ1-5, with TRBD1 as a possible D gene (5 bases). V was clipped by 6 bases and J by 5 bases, with 14 bases between them. Germline-derived CDR1 and CDR2 are MNHNS and SASEGT. The CDR3 loop spans 14 amino acids. CDR3 DNA: TGTGCCAGCAGCGCTGACAGAGAGCATCAGCCCCAGCATTTT. This codes for CASSADREHQPQHF.

This chain uses TRBV7-7 with TRBJ2-1; 12 nucleotides agree with TRBD1. Germline V gene lookup returns CDR1 SSHAT and CDR2 FNYEAQ (reference sequence). CDR3 length: 15 residues. Trimming took 3 bases from V and 5 from J; bases not matched to a gene: 2. The CDR3 nucleotides are TGTGCCAGCAGCTTGGGACAGGGGGCGAACAATGAGCAGTTCTTC. This codes for CASSLGQGANNEQFF. The entire variable domain, with the rest obtained from reference TRBV7-7 and TRBJ2-1, is as follows: GAGVSQSPRYKVTKRGQDVTLRCDPISSHATLYWYQQALGQGPEFLTYFNYEAQPDKSGLPSDRFSAERPEGSISTLTIQRTEQRDSAMYRCASSLGQGANNEQFFGPGTRLTVL.

V usage is TRBV19 and J usage is TRBJ2-7; 8 nucleotides line up with TRBD1. This CDR3 contains 14 residues. V shed 3 bases and J 2 bases; nucleotides not matched to a gene: 3. Germline V lookup: CDR1 LNHDA, CDR2 SQIVND (reference sequence). Here the CDR3 reads CASSIGQGTYEQYF. The CDR3, as DNA: TGTGCCAGTAGTATCGGACAGGGTACCTACGAGCAGTACTTC.

This clone showed up just once. This chain joins TRBV2 and TRBJ1-3; unclear D gene. Trimming removed 9 bases at V and 0 bases at J, with 15 bases between. Germline CDR1 reads SNHLY; CDR2 reads FYNNEI. This CDR3 is 15 amino acids long. The CDR3 region has the DNA TGTGCCAGAGAGGTGCAAGGCGCCTCTGGAAACACCATATATTTT. Translated, it gives CAREVQGASGNTIYF.

This chain joins TRBV7-9 and TRBJ1-5, with D possibly matching TRBD1 (5 bases). Looked up from germline, CDR1 is SEHNR and CDR2 is FQNEAQ (reference sequence). The CDR3 runs 16 residues. V lost 1 base, J lost 7 bases, and 17 bases lay in between. The CDR3 sequence is CASSLGGPGKGQPQHF. The CDR3 nucleotides read TGTGCCAGCAGCTTAGGTGGCCCTGGGAAGGGGCAGCCCCAGCATTTT.

V gene TRBV4-1 combines with J gene TRBJ2-7; 9 bases agree with TRBD1. J gave up 1 base and V 4 bases, and 5 bases lay outside the gene matches. The germline CDR1 and CDR2 sequences are MGHRA and YSYEKL. This CDR3 has 15 residues. The CDR3 region is CASSLQGQGSYEQYF. The CDR3 DNA follows: TGCGCCAGCAGCCTACAGGGACAGGGATCCTACGAGCAGTACTTC.

The V gene is TRBV5-1, the J gene TRBJ2-7; D unresolved. Trimming cost V 5 bases and J 3 bases, with 15 bases left between them. CDR3 length equals 14 residues. CDR1 SGHRS and CDR2 YFSETQ come from the germline V gene. The CDR3 DNA sequence: TGCGCCAGCAGTTATGAGAATTTCCTCTACGAGCAGTACTTC. Encoded protein: CASSYENFLYEQYF.